The 10 T cell receptor beta chains in this list originate from one sample, sequenced in a study of blood T cell repertoires in COVID-19 (dated by TCRdb to the early 2020s). Preparation of the library involved the immunoSEQ multiplex PCR assay. The immuneACCESS repertoire file appears here via TCRdb, limited to in-frame rearrangements. These files lack a portion of the clones; in checked studies, under half of the deficit traces to unresolved V genes, and the cause of the others is not known. In this sample the table shows around 15,000 clones, roughly 80% of which occur a single time. The ten top clones hold about 32% of the sample. The sample taken for sequencing was peripheral blood. The receptors here all came from a man aged 65 to 79 with active or convalescent COVID-19.

V gene TRBV28 combines with J gene TRBJ1-3, with D possibly being TRBD1 (6 bases). CDR1 and CDR2 (germline): MDHEN, SYDVKM. There are 16 residues in the CDR3. V was shortened by 3 bases and J by 1 base, with 13 bases between the two germline ends. The CDR3 nucleotides are TGTGCCAGCAGTTTTTCACAGGGAATATCTGGAAACACCATATATTTT. It specifies CASSFSQGISGNTIYF.

This clone was recorded a few times. Here the CDR3 reads CASSTGTGVGSPLHF. In DNA form, the CDR3 reads TGTGCCAGCAGCACTGGGACAGGGGTAGGATCACCCCTCCACTTT. This rearrangement joins TRBV5-6 to TRBJ1-6; 10 nucleotides agree with TRBD1. The CDR3 has 15 residues. Per the germline V gene, CDR1 is SGHDT and CDR2 is YYEEEE. Unmatched junction bases numbered 8, after V lost 4 bases and J lost 10 bases.

The rearrangement links TRBV20-1 to TRBJ2-1; D unclear. The CDR3 has 11 residues. Trimming shortened V by 4 bases and J by 9 bases, and 10 bases separated the two germline ends. Germline CDR1 and CDR2: DFQATT and SNEGSKA (reference sequence). The CDR3 loop reads CSAIRSVEQFF. As DNA, the CDR3 is TGCAGTGCTATCAGGTCCGTTGAGCAGTTCTTC.

The chain recombines TRBV28 with TRBJ2-3; 8 bases are shared with TRBD2. The CDR3 sequence is 15 residues long. After removal of 7 bases from V and 0 bases from J, the junction contained 6 bases not matched to a gene. Per germline, CDR1 MDHEN and CDR2 SYDVKM. The CDR3: CASTLGGGSTDTQYF. CDR3 sequence (DNA): TGTGCCAGCACCCTCGGCGGGGGGAGCACAGATACGCAGTATTTT. Together with reference TRBV28 and TRBJ2-3, the CDR3 gives the full variable domain: DVKVTQSSRYLVKRTGEKVFLECVQDMDHENMFWYRQDPGLGLRLIYFSYDVKMKEKGDIPEGYSVSREKKERFSLILESASTNQTSMYLCASTLGGGSTDTQYFGPGTRLTVL.

The chain joins TRBV6-5 to TRBJ2-7, with TRBD1 matching over 8 bases. Germline lookup yields CDR1 MNHEY and CDR2 SVGAGI. The CDR3 consists of 16 residues. V lost 4 bases, J lost 2 bases, and 10 bases stayed unmatched. The CDR3: CASSSGQGIPPYEQYF. CDR3 DNA sequence: TGTGCCAGCAGTTCCGGACAGGGTATCCCTCCCTACGAGCAGTACTTC.

J is TRBJ2-1 and V is TRBV5-4, with 7 bases aligning to TRBD2. Germline CDR1 and CDR2: SGHNT and YYREEE (reference sequence). The CDR3 has 15 amino acids. Trimming removed 3 bases from V and 4 bases from J; junction bases left unmatched: 7. The CDR3 region is CASSSRLAPYNEQFF. The CDR3, as DNA: TGTGCCAGCAGCTCAAGACTAGCACCATACAATGAGCAGTTCTTC.

V is TRBV5-1 and J is TRBJ1-5, with TRBD1 matching over 9 bases. J was trimmed by 3 bases and V by 0 bases; bases with no gene match: 1. CDR1 is SGHRS and CDR2 is YFSETQ in the germline V gene. The CDR3 is 15 residues long. The DNA for the CDR3 is TGCGCCAGCAGCTTGGGGGACAGGGACAATCAGCCCCAGCATTTT. Its protein product is CASSLGDRDNQPQHF.

This chain links TRBV28 with TRBJ2-5; D perhaps matches TRBD2 (7 bases). V lost 5 bases and J lost 6, with 13 bases in between. CDR1 is MDHEN, CDR2 SYDVKM, per germline. This CDR3 contains 13 residues. The DNA of the CDR3 is TGTGCCAGCAGTGAGGGGGGGCTAAAGACCCAGTACTTC. Protein sequence: CASSEGGLKTQYF.

The CDR3 DNA reads TGTGCCAGCAGTGACCAGGGCTCTGGAAACACCATATATTTT. Translating gives CASSDQGSGNTIYF. The chain uses TRBV6-4 and TRBJ1-3; TRBD1 is a possible D gene (5 bases). Germline CDR1 and CDR2: MRHNA and SNTAGT. Deletions cut 2 bases from V and 0 bases from J, with 5 bases between. This CDR3 comprises 14 residues.

The chain links TRBV11-3 to TRBJ2-5, with 12 bases identical to TRBD2. CDR1 and CDR2 (germline): SGHNT, YENEEA. The CDR3 contains 17 residues. Trimming removed 1 base from V and 1 base from J; junction bases left unmatched: 4. As DNA, the CDR3 is TGTGCCAGCAGCTTAGGCCCGACTAGCGGGGGCCAAGAGACCCAGTACTTC. It encodes CASSLGPTSGGQETQYF.